Detailed here is one T cell receptor (beta chain). This clonotype was picked up a small number of times. It lacks a known antigen. Per-nucleotide qualities are absent, and no much larger clonotype sits a single base away. The entry originates in a study of T cell repertoires in cytomegalovirus infection (dated by TCRdb to between 2018 and 2021). Concerning the study at large: The peptide stimulations were aimed at well-studied HLA-B-restricted epitopes as well as recently identified HLA-C-restricted CMV epitopes, whose presentation resists viral immunomodulation. The HLA type of each donor mattered for the analysis, because public TCR beta signatures pointed to carriage of CMV infection along with the matching HLA type.

The cysteine opens and the phenylalanine closes a CDR3 of 16 amino acids. Kept here is only the CDR3 DNA, which spans 48 bases and is read in frame from base 1. V is cut back by 1 base and J by 4 bases, with 11 bases in the junction unmatched. Per the germline V gene, SGDLS is the CDR1 and YYNGEE is the CDR2. The treatment or condition label of this sample denotes: in vitro stimulation with specific CMV peptide epitopes to enrich CMV-specific T cells. Sequencer: Illumina HiSeq 1500. The public reads were run again by TCRdb, first through fastp at Q25 and then through MiXCR, and only productive beta chains were kept. Rows merge per CDR3 protein into single entries with the most common DNA and genes. Within this sample are approximately 220,000 distinct CDR3 sequences, with 35% to 45% of them counted one time only. The ten largest clones represent about 60% of the sample. Beyond this particular receptor, the publication reports: The ex vivo response was dominated by HLA-C-restricted CMV-specific TCR beta clonotypes, and the single most frequent clonotype in two of eight donors was supplied by these HLA-C-restricted clonotypes. Carriers of CMV infection plus the relevant HLA type were discriminated by the cumulative frequency of public TCR beta family members in the study cohort and in an independent roughly 350-donor cohort.

The clonotype comes from a human donor in good health (CMV status not recorded). Some clones in this sample may be carry-over from other donors' samples. The sequence links TRBV9 to TRBJ2-7, with 7 central nucleotides matching TRBD2. Sequenced material: CD8+ T cells from cultured PBMCs, taken from culture after CMV antigen stimulation. The CDR3 protein: CASSVKRAGPPYEQYF. The bases are TGTGCCAGCAGCGTAAAGCGAGCGGGACCCCCTTACGAGCAGTACTTC.